This T cell receptor beta chain appears in the sequencing data of a study of cytomegalovirus exposure and HLA in healthy donors. A multiplex PCR was run with 60 Vbeta primers and 13 Jbeta primers. TCRdb's table, derived via immunoSEQ multiplex PCR, lists solely in-frame clones and lacks some. The repertoire holds 150,000 to 200,000 clones, with 77% as singletons. The sequencing sample was made of PBMCs. This clonotype was sampled from a female donor in good health and CMV-seronegative.

The CDR3 bases are TGTGCCAGTAGTGTAACAGGGGGCATGGACACTGAAGCTTTCTTT. It yields the protein CASSVTGGMDTEAFF. This sequence joins TRBV19 and TRBJ1-1; 9 bases are shared with TRBD1. This CDR3 is 15 amino acids long. V gave up 5 bases and J gave up 3 bases; unmatched junction bases: 7. CDR1 is LNHDA and CDR2 is SQIVND in the germline V gene (reference sequence).